The TCR beta chain under discussion was sequenced for a study of radiotherapy plus CTLA-4 blockade in lung cancer. Assay: immunoSEQ multiplex PCR; the TCRdb copy retains only in-frame clones and omits some. Of about 50,000 clones listed, roughly four fifths are singletons. This clone was seen once. The germline V gene has CDR1 SGHVS and CDR2 FQNEAQ. This CDR3 has 16 amino acids. The sequence derives from a human donor with non-small cell lung cancer whose response to radiotherapy plus ipilimumab could not be evaluated. Specimen: peripheral blood, collected from a patient treated with radiotherapy plus ipilimumab. The V and J genes are TRBV7-8 and TRBJ2-5; 7 nucleotides align to TRBD1. The last part of the DNA fits TRBJ2-7 better; the J call may be wrong. The CDR3 sequence is CASSQGTALLSYEQYF. The CDR3 nucleotides are TGTGCCAGCAGCCAGGGGACAGCACTACTCTCCTACGAGCAGTACTTC.